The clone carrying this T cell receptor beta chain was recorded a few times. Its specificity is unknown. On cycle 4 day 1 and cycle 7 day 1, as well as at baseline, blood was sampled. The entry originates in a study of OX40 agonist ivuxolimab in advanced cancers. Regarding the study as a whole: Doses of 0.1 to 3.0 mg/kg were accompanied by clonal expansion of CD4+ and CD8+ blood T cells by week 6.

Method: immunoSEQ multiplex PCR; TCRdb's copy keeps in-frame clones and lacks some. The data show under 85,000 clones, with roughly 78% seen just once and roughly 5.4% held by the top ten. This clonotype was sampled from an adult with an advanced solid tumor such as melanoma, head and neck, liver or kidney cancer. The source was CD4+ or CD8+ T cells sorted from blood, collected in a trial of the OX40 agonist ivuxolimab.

CDR3 sequence: CASAFVSGASSYNEQFF. CDR3 nucleotides: TGTGCCAGCGCCTTTGTGAGCGGGGCGAGCTCCTACAATGAGCAGTTCTTC. This chain links TRBV27 with TRBJ2-1; 7 bases fit TRBD2. Trimming at V came to 8 bases and at J to 0 bases, leaving 13 bases not matched to a gene. This CDR3 spans 17 amino acids. CDR1 is MNHEY, CDR2 SMNVEV, per germline (reference sequence).